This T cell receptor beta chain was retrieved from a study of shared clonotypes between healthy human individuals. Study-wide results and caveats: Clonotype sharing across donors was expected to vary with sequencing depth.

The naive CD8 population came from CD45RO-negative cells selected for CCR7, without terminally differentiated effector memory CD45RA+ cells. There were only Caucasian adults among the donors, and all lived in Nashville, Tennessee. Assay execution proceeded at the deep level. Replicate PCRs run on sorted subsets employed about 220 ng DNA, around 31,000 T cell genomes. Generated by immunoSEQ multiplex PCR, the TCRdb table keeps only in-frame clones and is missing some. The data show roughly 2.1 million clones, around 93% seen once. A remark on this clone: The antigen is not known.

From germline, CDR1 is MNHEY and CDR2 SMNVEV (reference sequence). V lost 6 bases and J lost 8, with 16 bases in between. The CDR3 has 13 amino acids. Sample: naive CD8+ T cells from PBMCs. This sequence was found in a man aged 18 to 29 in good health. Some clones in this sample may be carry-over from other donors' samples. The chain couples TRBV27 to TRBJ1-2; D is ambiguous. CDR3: CASRKLTADGYTF. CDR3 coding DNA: TGTGCCAGCAGAAAACTGACGGCGGACGGCTACACCTTC.